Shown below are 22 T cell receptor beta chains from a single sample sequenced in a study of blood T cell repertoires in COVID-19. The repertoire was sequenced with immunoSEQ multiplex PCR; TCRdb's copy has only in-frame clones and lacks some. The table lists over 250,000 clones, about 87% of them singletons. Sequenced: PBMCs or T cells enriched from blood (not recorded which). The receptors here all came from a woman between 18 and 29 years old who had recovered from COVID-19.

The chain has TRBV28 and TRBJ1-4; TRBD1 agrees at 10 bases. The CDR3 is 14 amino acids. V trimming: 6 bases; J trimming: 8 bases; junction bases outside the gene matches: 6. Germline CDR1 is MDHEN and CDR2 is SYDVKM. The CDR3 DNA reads TGTGCCAGCAGGCGGACAGGGGGAAGGGAAAAACTGTTTTTT. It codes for CASRRTGGREKLFF.

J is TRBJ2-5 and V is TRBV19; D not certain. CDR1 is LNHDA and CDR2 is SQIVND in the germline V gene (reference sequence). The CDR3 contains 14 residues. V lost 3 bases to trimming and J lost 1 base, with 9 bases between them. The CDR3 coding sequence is TGTGCCAGTAGTATTTATCACAGCCAAGAGACCCAGTACTTC. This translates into CASSIYHSQETQYF.

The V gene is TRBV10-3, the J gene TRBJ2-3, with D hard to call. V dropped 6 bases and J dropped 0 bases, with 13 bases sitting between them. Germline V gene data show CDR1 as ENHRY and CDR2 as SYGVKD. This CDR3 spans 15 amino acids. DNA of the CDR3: TGTGCCATCAGGACTGATGGGTACAGCACAGATACGCAGTATTTT. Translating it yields CAIRTDGYSTDTQYF.

CDR3 sequence: CASSPGAGGLEKLFF. CDR3 DNA: TGTGCCAGCAGCCCCGGGGCTGGGGGCCTAGAAAAACTGTTTTTT. The chain has TRBV7-2 and TRBJ1-4, with D tentatively TRBD1 (6 bases). The length of the CDR3 is 15 residues. Germline V CDR1 and CDR2: SGHTA, FQGNSA. Deletions cut 5 bases from V and 8 bases from J, with 18 bases between. The full variable domain, completed using reference TRBV7-2 and TRBJ1-4, is GAGVSQSPSNKVTEKGKDVELRCDPISGHTALYWYRQSLGQGLEFLIYFQGNSAPDKSGLPSDRFSAERTGGSVSTLTIQRTQQEDSAVYLCASSPGAGGLEKLFFGSGTQLSVL.

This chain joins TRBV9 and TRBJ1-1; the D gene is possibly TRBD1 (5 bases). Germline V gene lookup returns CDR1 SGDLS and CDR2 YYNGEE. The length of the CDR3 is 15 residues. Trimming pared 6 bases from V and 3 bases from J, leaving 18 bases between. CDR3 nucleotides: TGTGCCAGCACAGCAGGGTCTGGTCTAGACACTGAAGCTTTCTTT. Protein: CASTAGSGLDTEAFF.

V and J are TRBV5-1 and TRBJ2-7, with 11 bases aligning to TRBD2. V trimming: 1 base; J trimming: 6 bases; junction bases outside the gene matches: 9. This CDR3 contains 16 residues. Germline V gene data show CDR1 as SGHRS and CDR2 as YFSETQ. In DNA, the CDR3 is TGCGCCAGCAGCTTGAATAGGGCTAGCGGGAGGCGCGAGCAGTACTTC. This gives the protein CASSLNRASGRREQYF. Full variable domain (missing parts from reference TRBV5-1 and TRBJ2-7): KAGVTQTPRYLIKTRGQQVTLSCSPISGHRSVSWYQQTPGQGLQFLFEYFSETQRNKGNFPGRFSGRQFSNSRSEMNVSTLELGDSALYLCASSLNRASGRREQYFGPGTRLTVT.

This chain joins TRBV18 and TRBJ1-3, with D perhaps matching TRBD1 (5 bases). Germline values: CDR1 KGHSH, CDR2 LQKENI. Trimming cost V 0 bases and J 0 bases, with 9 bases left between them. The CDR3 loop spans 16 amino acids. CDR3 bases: TGTGCCAGCTCACCACCGGCAGGGCGCTCTGGAAACACCATATATTTT. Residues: CASSPPAGRSGNTIYF.

The CDR3 protein is CASSLRGLGTYEQYF. The CDR3, as DNA: TGTGCCAGCAGCTTACGAGGGTTGGGCACCTACGAGCAGTACTTC. This chain connects TRBV7-8 to TRBJ2-7; D possibly corresponds to TRBD2 (5 bases). Trimming pared 2 bases from V and 2 bases from J, leaving 13 bases between. The CDR3 covers 15 residues. Germline lookup yields CDR1 SGHVS and CDR2 FQNEAQ.

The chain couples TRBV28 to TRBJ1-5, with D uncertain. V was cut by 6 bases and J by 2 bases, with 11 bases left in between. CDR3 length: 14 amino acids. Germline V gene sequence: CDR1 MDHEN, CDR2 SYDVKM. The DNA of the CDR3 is TGTGCCAGCAGAAAGGTCCGGGGCAATCAGCCCCAGCATTTT. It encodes CASRKVRGNQPQHF. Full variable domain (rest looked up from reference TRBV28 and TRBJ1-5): DVKVTQSSRYLVKRTGEKVFLECVQDMDHENMFWYRQDPGLGLRLIYFSYDVKMKEKGDIPEGYSVSREKKERFSLILESASTNQTSMYLCASRKVRGNQPQHFGDGTRLSIL.

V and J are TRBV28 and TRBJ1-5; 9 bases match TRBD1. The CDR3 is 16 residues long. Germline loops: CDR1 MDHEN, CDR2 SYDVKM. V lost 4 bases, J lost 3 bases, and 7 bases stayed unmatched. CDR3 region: CASSYRGPRLNQPQHF. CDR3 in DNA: TGTGCCAGCAGTTACAGGGGGCCGAGACTCAATCAGCCCCAGCATTTT.

CDR3 protein: CASSFYRGHTGELFF. The CDR3 bases are TGTGCCAGCTCCTTCTACAGGGGGCACACCGGGGAGCTGTTTTTT. This chain links TRBV18 with TRBJ2-2; TRBD1 matches 9 bases. Germline V gives CDR1 KGHSH, CDR2 LQKENI. This CDR3 is 15 amino acids long. J gave up 3 bases and V 6 bases, and 5 bases lay outside the gene matches.

CDR3 DNA sequence: TGTGCCAGCAGTGGGGCCGGCAGGGGCTATAATTCACCCCTCCACTTT. Translating gives CASSGAGRGYNSPLHF. The J gene is TRBJ1-6, the V gene TRBV28; TRBD1 is a possible D gene (6 bases). Germline V gene data show CDR1 as MDHEN and CDR2 as SYDVKM. The CDR3 sequence is 16 residues long. Trimming took off 5 bases at V and 3 bases at J, with 14 bases between the two ends.

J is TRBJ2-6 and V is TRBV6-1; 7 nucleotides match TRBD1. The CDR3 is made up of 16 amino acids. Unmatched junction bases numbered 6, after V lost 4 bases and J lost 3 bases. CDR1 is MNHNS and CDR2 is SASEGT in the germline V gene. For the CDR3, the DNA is TGTGCCAGCAGTGGTGGCAGGGGGTTTGGGGCCAACGTCCTGACTTTC. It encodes CASSGGRGFGANVLTF.

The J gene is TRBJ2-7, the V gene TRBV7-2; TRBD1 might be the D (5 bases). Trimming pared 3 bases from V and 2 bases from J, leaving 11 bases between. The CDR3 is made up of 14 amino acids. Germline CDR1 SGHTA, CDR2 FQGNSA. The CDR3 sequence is CASSLDDRPYEQYF. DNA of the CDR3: TGTGCCAGCAGCTTGGATGACAGACCCTACGAGCAGTACTTC.

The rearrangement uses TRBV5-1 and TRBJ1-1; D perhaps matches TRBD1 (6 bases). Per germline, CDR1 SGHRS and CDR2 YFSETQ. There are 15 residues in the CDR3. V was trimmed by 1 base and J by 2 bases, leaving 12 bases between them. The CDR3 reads CASSLSQGTNTEAFF. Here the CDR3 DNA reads TGCGCCAGCAGCTTGAGTCAGGGGACCAACACTGAAGCTTTCTTT.

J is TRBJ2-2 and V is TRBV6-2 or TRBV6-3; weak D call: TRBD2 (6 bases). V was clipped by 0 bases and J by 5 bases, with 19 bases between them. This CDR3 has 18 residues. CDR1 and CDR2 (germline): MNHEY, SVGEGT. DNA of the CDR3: TGTGCCAGCAGTTACTCGATGGGTGGGACTTCTCGGACCGGGGAGCTGTTTTTT. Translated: CASSYSMGGTSRTGELFF.

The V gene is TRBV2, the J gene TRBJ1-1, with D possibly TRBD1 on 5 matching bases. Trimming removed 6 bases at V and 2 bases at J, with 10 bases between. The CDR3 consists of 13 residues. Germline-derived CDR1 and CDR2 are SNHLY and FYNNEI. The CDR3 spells CASSLGGNTEAFF. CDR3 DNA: TGTGCCAGCAGCCTGGGGGGAAACACTGAAGCTTTCTTT.

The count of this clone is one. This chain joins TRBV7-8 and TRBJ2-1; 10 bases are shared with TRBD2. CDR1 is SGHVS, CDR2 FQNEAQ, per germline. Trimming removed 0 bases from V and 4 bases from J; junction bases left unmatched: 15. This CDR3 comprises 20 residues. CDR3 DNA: TGTGCCAGCAGCTTAGCGAAGACTAGCGGGCCTACTAACGCTTACAATGAGCAGTTCTTC. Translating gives CASSLAKTSGPTNAYNEQFF.

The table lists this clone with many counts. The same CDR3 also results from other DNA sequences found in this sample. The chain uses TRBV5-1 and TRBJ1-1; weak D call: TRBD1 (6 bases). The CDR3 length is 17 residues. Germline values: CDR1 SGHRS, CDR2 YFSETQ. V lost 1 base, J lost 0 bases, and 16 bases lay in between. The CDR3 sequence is CASSLWLGGLVNTEAFF. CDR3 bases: TGCGCCAGCAGCTTGTGGTTGGGGGGGCTCGTGAACACTGAAGCTTTCTTT.

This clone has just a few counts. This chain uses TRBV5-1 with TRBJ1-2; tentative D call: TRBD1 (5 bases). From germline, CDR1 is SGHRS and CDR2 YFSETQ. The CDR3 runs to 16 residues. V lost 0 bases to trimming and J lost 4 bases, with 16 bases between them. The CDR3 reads CASSLGSVTARYGYTF. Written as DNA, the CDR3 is TGCGCCAGCAGCTTGGGTTCGGTGACAGCGCGCTATGGCTACACCTTC. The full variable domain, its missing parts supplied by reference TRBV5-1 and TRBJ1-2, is KAGVTQTPRYLIKTRGQQVTLSCSPISGHRSVSWYQQTPGQGLQFLFEYFSETQRNKGNFPGRFSGRQFSNSRSEMNVSTLELGDSALYLCASSLGSVTARYGYTFGSGTRLTVV.

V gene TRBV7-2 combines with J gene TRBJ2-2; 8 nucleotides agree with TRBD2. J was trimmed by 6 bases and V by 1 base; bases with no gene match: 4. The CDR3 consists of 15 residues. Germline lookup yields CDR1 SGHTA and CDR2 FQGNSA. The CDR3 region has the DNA TGTGCCAGCAGCTTAGTATTCGGGGGGGCCGGGGAGCTGTTTTTT. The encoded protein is CASSLVFGGAGELFF.

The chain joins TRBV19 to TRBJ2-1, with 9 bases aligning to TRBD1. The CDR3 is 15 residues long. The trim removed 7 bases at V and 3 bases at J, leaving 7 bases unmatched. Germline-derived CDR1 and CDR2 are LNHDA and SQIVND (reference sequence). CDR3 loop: CASTSPGQGYNEQFF. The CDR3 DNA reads TGTGCCAGTACATCTCCGGGACAGGGCTACAATGAGCAGTTCTTC.